This TCR beta chain was recovered during a study of blood T cells in healthy people across ages. A minimum of 6 micrograms of total RNA was extracted per sample. This clonotype has just a few counts. What it recognizes is unknown. The CDR3 length is 17 residues. V gave up 1 base and J gave up 2 bases; unmatched junction bases: 5. From germline, CDR1 is MNHEY and CDR2 SVGEGT. Study-level points and caveats: Both naive CD4+ cell counts and diversity were greater in long-lived donors than in aged donors. The fall in TCR beta diversity per million T cells was roughly linear with age. CMV infection status of these donors was not known.

It was with a sample-barcoded 5' primer and a J-beta primer mix that a second PCR of about 6 to 11 cycles was run. A single record per CDR3 protein comes from TCRdb applying MiXCR to the 5' RACE reads. The data contain 850,000 to 1,300,000 distinct CDR3 sequences, over 35% of them singletons. This TCR came from a woman aged 55-75 years in good health. The sequencing input was blood. V gene TRBV6-2 or TRBV6-3 combines with J gene TRBJ2-2; 9 positions agree with TRBD2. The CDR3 region has the DNA TGTGCCAGCAGTTACTGGATCGGGACTAGCAACACCGGGGAGCTGTTTTTT. Translated: CASSYWIGTSNTGELFF.